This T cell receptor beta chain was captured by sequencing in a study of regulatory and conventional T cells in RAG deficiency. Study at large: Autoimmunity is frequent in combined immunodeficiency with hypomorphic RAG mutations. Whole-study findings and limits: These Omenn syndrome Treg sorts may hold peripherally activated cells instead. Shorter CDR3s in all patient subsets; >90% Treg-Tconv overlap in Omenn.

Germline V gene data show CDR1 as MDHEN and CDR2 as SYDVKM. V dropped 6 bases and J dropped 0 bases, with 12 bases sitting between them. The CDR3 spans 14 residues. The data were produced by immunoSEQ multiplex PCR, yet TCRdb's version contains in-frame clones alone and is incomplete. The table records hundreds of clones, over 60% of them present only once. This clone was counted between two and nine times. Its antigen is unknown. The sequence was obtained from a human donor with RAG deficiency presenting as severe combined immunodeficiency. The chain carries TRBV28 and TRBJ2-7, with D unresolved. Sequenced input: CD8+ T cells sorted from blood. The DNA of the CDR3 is TGTGCCAGCAGCATGTCGGTCGCCTCCTACGAGCAGTACTTC. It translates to CASSMSVASYEQYF.